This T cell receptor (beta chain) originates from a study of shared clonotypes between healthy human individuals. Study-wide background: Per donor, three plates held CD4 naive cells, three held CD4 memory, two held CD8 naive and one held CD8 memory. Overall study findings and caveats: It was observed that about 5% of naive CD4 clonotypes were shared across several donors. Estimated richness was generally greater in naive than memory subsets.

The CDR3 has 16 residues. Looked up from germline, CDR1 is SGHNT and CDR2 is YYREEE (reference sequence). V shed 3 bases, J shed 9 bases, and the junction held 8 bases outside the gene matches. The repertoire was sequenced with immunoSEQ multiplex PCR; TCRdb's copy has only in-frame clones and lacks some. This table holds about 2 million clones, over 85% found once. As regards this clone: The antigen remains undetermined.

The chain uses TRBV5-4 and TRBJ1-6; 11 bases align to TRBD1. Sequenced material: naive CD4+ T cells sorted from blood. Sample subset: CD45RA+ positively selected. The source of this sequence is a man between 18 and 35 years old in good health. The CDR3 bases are TGTGCCAGCAGCTCGTCAGGACAGGGGGCGTCTTCACCCCTCCACTTT. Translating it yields CASSSSGQGASSPLHF.